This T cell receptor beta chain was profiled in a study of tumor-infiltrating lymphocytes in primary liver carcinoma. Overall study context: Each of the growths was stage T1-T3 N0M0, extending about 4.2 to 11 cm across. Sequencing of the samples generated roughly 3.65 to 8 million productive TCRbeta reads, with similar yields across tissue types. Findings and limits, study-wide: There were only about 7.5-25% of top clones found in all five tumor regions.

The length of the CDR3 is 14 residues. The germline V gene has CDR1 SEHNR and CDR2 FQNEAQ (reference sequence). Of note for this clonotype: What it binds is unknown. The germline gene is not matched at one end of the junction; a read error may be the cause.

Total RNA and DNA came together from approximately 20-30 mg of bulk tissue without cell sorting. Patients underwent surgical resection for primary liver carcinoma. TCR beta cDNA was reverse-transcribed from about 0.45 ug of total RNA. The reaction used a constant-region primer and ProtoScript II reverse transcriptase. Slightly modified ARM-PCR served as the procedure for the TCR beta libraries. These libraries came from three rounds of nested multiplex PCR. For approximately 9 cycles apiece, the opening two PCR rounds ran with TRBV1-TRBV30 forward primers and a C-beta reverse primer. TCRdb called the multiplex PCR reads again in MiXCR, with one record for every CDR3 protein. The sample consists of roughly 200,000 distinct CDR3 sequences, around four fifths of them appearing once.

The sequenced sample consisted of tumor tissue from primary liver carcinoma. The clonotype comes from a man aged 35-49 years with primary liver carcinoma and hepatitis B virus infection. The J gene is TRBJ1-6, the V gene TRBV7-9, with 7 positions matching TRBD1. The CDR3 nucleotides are TGTGCCATCAGCCCTGGGACAGTTAATTTACCCCTCTACTTT. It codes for CAISPGTVNLPLYF. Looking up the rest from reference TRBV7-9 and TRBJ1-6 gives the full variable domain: DTGVSQNPRHKITKRGQNVTFRCDPISEHNRLYWYRQTLGQGPEFLTYFQNEAQLEKSRLLSDRFSAERPKGSFSTLEIQRTEQGDSAMYLCAISPGTVNLPLYFGNGTRLTVT.